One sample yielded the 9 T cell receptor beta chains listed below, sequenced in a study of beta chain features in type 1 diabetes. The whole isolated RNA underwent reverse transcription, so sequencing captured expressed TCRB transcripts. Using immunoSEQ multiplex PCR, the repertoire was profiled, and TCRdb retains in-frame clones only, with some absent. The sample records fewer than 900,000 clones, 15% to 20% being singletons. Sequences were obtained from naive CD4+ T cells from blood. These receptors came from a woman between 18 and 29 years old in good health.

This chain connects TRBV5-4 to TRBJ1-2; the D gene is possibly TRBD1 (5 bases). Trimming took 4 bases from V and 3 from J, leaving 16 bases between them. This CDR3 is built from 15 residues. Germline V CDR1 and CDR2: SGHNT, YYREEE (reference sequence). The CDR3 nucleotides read TGTGCCAGCAGCCCGCGGGACCCGGGGCACTATGGCTACACCTTC. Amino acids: CASSPRDPGHYGYTF.

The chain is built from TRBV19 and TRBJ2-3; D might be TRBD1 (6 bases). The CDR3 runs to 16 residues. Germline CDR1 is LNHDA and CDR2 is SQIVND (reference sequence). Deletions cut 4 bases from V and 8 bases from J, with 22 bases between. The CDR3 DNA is TGTGCCAGTAGTACGATTGGGACGGCCGCACAGGGTACGCAGTATTTT. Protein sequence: CASSTIGTAAQGTQYF.

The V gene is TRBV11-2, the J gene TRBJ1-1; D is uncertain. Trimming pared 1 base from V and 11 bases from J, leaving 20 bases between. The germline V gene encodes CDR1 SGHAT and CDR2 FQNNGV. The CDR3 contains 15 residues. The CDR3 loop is CASSLAGVKSNLAFF. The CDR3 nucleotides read TGTGCCAGCAGCTTAGCAGGTGTTAAGAGTAACTTGGCTTTCTTT.

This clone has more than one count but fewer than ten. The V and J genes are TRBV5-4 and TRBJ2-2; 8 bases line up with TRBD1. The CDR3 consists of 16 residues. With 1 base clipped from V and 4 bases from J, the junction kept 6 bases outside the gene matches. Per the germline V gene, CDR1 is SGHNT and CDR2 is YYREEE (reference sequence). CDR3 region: CASSLSYTGGTGELFF. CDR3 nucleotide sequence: TGTGCCAGCAGCTTGAGTTATACAGGGGGCACCGGGGAGCTGTTTTTT.

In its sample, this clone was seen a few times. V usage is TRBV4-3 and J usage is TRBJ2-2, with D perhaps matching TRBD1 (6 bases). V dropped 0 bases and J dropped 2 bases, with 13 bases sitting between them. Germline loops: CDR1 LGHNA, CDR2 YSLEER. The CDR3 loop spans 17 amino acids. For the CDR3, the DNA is TGCGCCAGCAGCCAAGAGCTAAACAGGGTTAACACCGGGGAGCTGTTTTTT. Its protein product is CASSQELNRVNTGELFF.

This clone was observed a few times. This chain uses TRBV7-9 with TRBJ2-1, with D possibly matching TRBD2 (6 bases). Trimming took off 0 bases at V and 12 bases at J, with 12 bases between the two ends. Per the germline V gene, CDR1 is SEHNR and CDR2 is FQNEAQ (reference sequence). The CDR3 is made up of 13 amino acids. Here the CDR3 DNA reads TGTGCCAGCAGCTTAGCCCTCGCGGGGCGGCAGTTCTTC. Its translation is CASSLALAGRQFF.

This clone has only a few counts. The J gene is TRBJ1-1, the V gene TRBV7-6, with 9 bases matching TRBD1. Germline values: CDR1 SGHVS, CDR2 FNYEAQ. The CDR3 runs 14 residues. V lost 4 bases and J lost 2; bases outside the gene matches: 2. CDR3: CASSSGQGNTEAFF. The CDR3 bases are TGTGCCAGCAGCTCGGGACAGGGCAACACTGAAGCTTTCTTT. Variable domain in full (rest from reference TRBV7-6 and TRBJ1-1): GAGVSQSPRYKVTKRGQDVALRCDPISGHVSLYWYRQALGQGPEFLTYFNYEAQQDKSGLPNDRFSAERPEGSISTLTIQRTEQRDSAMYRCASSSGQGNTEAFFGQGTRLTVV.

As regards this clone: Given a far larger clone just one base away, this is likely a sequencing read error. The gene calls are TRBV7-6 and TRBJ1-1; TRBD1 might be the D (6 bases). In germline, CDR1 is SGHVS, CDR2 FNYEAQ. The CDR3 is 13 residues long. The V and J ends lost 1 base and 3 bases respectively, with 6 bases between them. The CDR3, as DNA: TGTGCCAGCAGCTTAGACAGGGACACTGAAGCTTTCTTT. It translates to CASSLDRDTEAFF. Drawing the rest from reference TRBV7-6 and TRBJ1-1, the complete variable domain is GAGVSQSPRYKVTKRGQDVALRCDPISGHVSLYWYRQALGQGPEFLTYFNYEAQQDKSGLPNDRFSAERPEGSISTLTIQRTEQRDSAMYRCASSLDRDTEAFFGQGTRLTVV.

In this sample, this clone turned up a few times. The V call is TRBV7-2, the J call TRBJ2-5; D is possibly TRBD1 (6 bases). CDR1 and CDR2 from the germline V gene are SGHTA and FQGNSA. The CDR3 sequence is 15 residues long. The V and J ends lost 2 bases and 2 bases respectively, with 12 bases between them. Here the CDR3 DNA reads TGTGCCAGCAGCTTATCCCGACAGGATCAAGAGACCCAGTACTTC. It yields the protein CASSLSRQDQETQYF.